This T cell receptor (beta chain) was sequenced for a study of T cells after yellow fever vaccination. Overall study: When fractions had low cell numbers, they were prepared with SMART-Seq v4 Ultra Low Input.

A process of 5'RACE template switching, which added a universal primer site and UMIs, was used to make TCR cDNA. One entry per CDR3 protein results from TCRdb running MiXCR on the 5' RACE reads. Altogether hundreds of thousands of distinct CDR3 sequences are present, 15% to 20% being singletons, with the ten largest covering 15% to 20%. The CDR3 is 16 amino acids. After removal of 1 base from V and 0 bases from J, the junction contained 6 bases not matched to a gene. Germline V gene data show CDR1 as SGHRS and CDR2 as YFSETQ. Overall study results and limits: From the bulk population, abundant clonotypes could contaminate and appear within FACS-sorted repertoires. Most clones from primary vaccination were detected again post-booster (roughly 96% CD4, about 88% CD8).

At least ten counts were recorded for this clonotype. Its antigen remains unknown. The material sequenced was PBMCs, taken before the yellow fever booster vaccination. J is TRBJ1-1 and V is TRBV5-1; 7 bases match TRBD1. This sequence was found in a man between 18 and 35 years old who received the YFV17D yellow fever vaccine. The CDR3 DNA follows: TGCGCCAGCAGCTTGACGTCAGGGGGAATGAACACTGAAGCTTTCTTT. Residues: CASSLTSGGMNTEAFF.